The entry that follows covers one TCR beta chain sequence. Its specificity is not known. This table comes from immunoSEQ multiplex PCR, and its TCRdb copy is limited to in-frame clones, with some not included. This table holds some 77,000 clones, 83% found once. The germline V gene has CDR1 MDHEN and CDR2 SYDVKM. CDR3 length: 8 residues. V lost 5 bases, J lost 12 bases, and 2 bases lay in between. This sample was taken from a study of OX40 agonist ivuxolimab in advanced cancers. Overall study: Ivuxolimab, which is an agonistic anti-OX40 (CD134) antibody, was administered to the patients. With a range of roughly 20 to 80, age averaged 60 years, and 75% to 90% were male. Study observations and caveats: Low levels of normalized T-cell clonal expansion also appeared in some nonresponders. Individuals who were partial responders at 0.1-3.0 mg/kg had clonal expansion that ranked among the lowest.

J is TRBJ1-3 and V is TRBV28; D unresolved. The sequence came from an adult with an advanced solid tumor such as melanoma, head and neck, liver or kidney cancer. The input for sequencing was CD4+ or CD8+ T cells sorted from blood, taken in a trial of the OX40 agonist ivuxolimab. In DNA, the CDR3 is TGTGCCAGCAGTCGCATATATTTT. Residues: CASSRIYF. Full variable domain (missing parts from reference TRBV28 and TRBJ1-3): DVKVTQSSRYLVKRTGEKVFLECVQDMDHENMFWYRQDPGLGLRLIYFSYDVKMKEKGDIPEGYSVSREKKERFSLILESASTNQTSMYLCASSRIYFGEGSWLTVV.